This TCR beta chain was recorded in a study of cytomegalovirus exposure and HLA in healthy donors. Study-level information: A preliminary data release comprised 80 million to 95 million unique TCRs obtained from HLA-typed donors. Caucasian-associated ancestry cluster membership applied to about 83% of several hundred genotyped donors. Study-wide points: TCR beta V- and J-gene trimming was later associated with a missense DCLRE1C variant.

PCR was performed using 60 Vbeta and 13 Jbeta primers. Some clones are missing from TCRdb's copy, which holds only in-frame ones; the method was immunoSEQ multiplex PCR. The repertoire holds about 190,000 clones, with about 69% as singletons. Despite likely unrecorded immune exposures, the donors were nominally healthy at the time of sampling. V shed 5 bases, J shed 1 base, and the junction held 7 bases outside the gene matches. The CDR3 extends over 15 amino acids. Germline CDR1 and CDR2: MNHEY and SMNVEV (reference sequence). As concerns this clone: The antigen is undetermined.

Input material: PBMCs. V gene TRBV27 combines with J gene TRBJ1-1; 7 bases map to TRBD1. The receptor was isolated from a man aged 25 to 45 in good health and CMV-seropositive. The CDR3 reads CASSPRQGRNTEAFF. CDR3 coding DNA: TGTGCCAGCAGTCCTCGACAGGGAAGGAACACTGAAGCTTTCTTT.